This T cell receptor beta chain was sequenced during a study of regulatory T cells in long-lasting Graves disease. Study-level information: Antithyroid drugs had been taken by newly diagnosed Graves' patients for under 3 months.

A word on this clonotype: Its antigen is not identified.

Time point given: newly diagnosed GD, antithyroid drugs for less than 3 months. There was RNA extracted from PBMCs, and the TCR library was made from it. Overall study findings and caveats: There were preferences for TRBV28, TRBJ1-2 and TRBJ2-5 in persistent disease.

Trimming removed 4 bases from V and 5 bases from J, with 12 bases in between. The CDR3 is made up of 14 amino acids. The germline V gene has CDR1 DFQATT and CDR2 SNEGSKA (reference sequence). Through Arm-PCR of CDR3 regions and iRepertoire HTBI primers, TCR beta libraries were built. TCRdb called the multiplex PCR reads again in MiXCR, with one record for every CDR3 protein. The sample shows over 500,000 distinct CDR3 sequences, around 15% of them seen only once. These sequences were also reported in another study, on T cells in Graves' hyperthyroidism and ophthalmopathy. That work contributes: A lack of ophthalmopathy progression within 18 months defined stable Graves' hyperthyroidism.

The source is a young woman with Graves disease. This chain connects TRBV20-1 to TRBJ1-6; D may be TRBD1 (5 bases). The input for sequencing was peripheral blood mononuclear cells (PBMCs), taken at new diagnosis, from a patient treated with antithyroid drugs. The CDR3: CSANSGFNNSPLHF. The CDR3 DNA reads TGCAGTGCTAATTCAGGGTTCAATAATTCACCCCTCCACTTT.